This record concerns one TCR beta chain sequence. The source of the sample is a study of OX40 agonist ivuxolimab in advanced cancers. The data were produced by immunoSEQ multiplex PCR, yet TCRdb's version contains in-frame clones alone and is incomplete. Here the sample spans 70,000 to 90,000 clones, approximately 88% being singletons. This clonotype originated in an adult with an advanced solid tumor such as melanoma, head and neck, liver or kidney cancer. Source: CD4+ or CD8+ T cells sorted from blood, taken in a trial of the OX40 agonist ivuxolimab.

The CDR3, as DNA: TGTGCCAGCAGTTCCGGAGAACTGGCCTCTAATGAAAAACTGTTTTTT. This translates into CASSSGELASNEKLFF. This chain connects TRBV6-5 to TRBJ1-4; no firm D call. Trimming pared 4 bases from V and 3 bases from J, leaving 15 bases between. CDR1 MNHEY and CDR2 SVGAGI come from the germline V gene. This CDR3 is 16 amino acids long.